These 20 T cell receptor beta chains originate from one sample sequenced in a study of human CD8 memory T cell subsets. Preparation of the TCR beta libraries relied on UMI-labeled 5' RACE. One entry per CDR3 protein, without DNA, is what TCRdb gives after re-calling the 5' RACE reads. Its table lists about 9,200 distinct CDR3 sequences. The authors defined TPEX cells as CCR7+ PD-1+ TIGIT+ early memory CD8+ T cells carrying exhausted-like traits. Sequencing input: CD8+ T cells from PBMCs. The origin of the receptors is a human donor in good health.

The CDR3 is CSVEDLPRSTDTQYF. This chain connects TRBV29-1 to TRBJ2-3. Germline V CDR1 and CDR2: SQVTM, ANQGSEA. The CDR3 totals 15 residues.

The V gene is TRBV7-8, the J gene TRBJ1-1; TCRdb reports TRBD1, a call that lacks DNA to check it against. The CDR3 runs 14 residues. Per germline, CDR1 SGHVS and CDR2 FQNEAQ. The CDR3 here is CASSSSGLDTEAFF. Using reference TRBV7-8 and TRBJ1-1 for the parts outside the CDR3, the full variable domain is GAGVSQSPRYKVAKRGQDVALRCDPISGHVSLFWYQQALGQGPEFLTYFQNEAQLDKSGLPSDRFFAERPEGSVSTLKIQRTQQEDSAVYLCASSSSGLDTEAFFGQGTRLTVV.

The chain employs TRBV9 and TRBJ2-5; there is no DNA to check the TCRdb D call of TRBD1. CDR1 SGDLS and CDR2 YYNGEE come from the germline V gene. This CDR3 is 16 amino acids long. The CDR3 sequence is CASSAGLEGRPETQYF.

The chain uses TRBV7-6 and TRBJ2-1; the TRBD1 assignment by TCRdb is unverifiable without DNA. The CDR3 loop spans 18 amino acids. Germline-derived CDR1 and CDR2 are SGHVS and FNYEAQ. The CDR3 sequence: CASSLSGAYPNGGNEQFF.

This sequence joins TRBV21-1 and TRBJ2-7. TRBV21-1 represents a pseudogene. The CDR3 totals 11 residues. The CDR3 sequence is CASSKPYEQYF.

The chain combines TRBV28 with TRBJ2-4; TCRdb's D gene call, TRBD2, goes unchecked for lack of DNA. Germline CDR1 reads MDHEN; CDR2 reads SYDVKM. There are 19 residues in the CDR3. The CDR3 here is CASSLGLAGVRVDKNIQYF.

The CDR3 loop reads CASSIVTGNQPQHF. V is TRBV19 and J is TRBJ1-5; the D gene TCRdb calls, TRBD1, cannot be checked with no DNA. Germline V gene data show CDR1 as LNHDA and CDR2 as SQIVND (reference sequence). The CDR3 consists of 14 residues. Variable domain in full (rest from reference TRBV19 and TRBJ1-5): DGGITQSPKYLFRKEGQNVTLSCEQNLNHDAMYWYRQDPGQGLRLIYYSQIVNDFQKGDIAEGYSVSREKKESFPLTVTSAQKNPTAFYLCASSIVTGNQPQHFGDGTRLSIL.

The CDR3 protein is CASSPTLQGVRGNQPQHF. The chain is built from TRBV4-3 and TRBJ1-5; TCRdb's assignment of TRBD1 cannot be checked, as there is no DNA. Germline V gene sequence: CDR1 LGHNA, CDR2 YSLEER. CDR3 length: 18 amino acids.

This clonotype counts as medium-sized (0.01 to 0.1%) by frequency. CDR3 in amino acids: CASSVSPDSTHFTEYNEQFF. This rearrangement joins TRBV7-9 to TRBJ2-1; TCRdb outputs TRBD2, but without DNA this stays unchecked. The CDR3 is 20 residues long. CDR1 is SEHNR and CDR2 is FQNEAQ in the germline V gene (reference sequence).

This clonotype is classed as large by frequency. The genes are TRBV5-1 and TRBJ1-1; TCRdb's D call, TRBD1, is unchecked because there is no DNA. Germline V CDR1 and CDR2: SGHRS, YFSETQ. This CDR3 contains 13 residues. The CDR3 is CASSLDRGTEAFF.

This chain uses TRBV12-3 or TRBV12-4 with TRBJ1-1; checking the TCRdb D call of TRBD1 is not possible without DNA. This CDR3 comprises 13 residues. The CDR3 sequence is CASSLGQFTEAFF.

The chain is built from TRBV5-4 and TRBJ1-2. Germline V gene lookup returns CDR1 SGHNT and CDR2 YYREEE (reference sequence). The length of the CDR3 is 14 residues. CDR3 sequence reads: CASTSSGSGDGYTF.

The J gene is TRBJ2-3, the V gene TRBV20-1; without DNA, the TCRdb call of TRBD1 cannot be checked. The length of the CDR3 is 16 residues. Germline CDR1 and CDR2: DFQATT and SNEGSKA (reference sequence). This chain's CDR3 is CSARGRQEGRTDTQYF.

This clonotype is medium-sized by frequency. This chain links TRBV30 with TRBJ1-2; the D call of TRBD1 rests on TCRdb alone, since no DNA is present to check it. Germline CDR1 is GTSNPN and CDR2 is SVGIG (reference sequence). This CDR3 comprises 13 residues. This CDR3 reads CAWSVGQGYGYTF.

The genes are TRBV2 and TRBJ2-7; TCRdb proposes TRBD1, but this gene call is untestable without DNA. CDR1 is SNHLY and CDR2 is FYNNEI in the germline V gene. This CDR3 is 15 amino acids long. The CDR3: CASSGITGRVYEQYF.

The chain links TRBV7-9 to TRBJ1-3. The germline gives CDR1 SEHNR, CDR2 FQNEAQ (reference sequence). The CDR3 has 15 residues. The CDR3 spells CASSSFVGSGNTIYF.

The chain couples TRBV19 to TRBJ2-3; the TCRdb D gene call, TRBD1, has no DNA to confirm it. Germline lookup yields CDR1 LNHDA and CDR2 SQIVND (reference sequence). The CDR3 loop spans 16 amino acids. CDR3 in amino acids: CASSPLGTGGTDTQYF.

The chain recombines TRBV15 with TRBJ2-7. This CDR3 has 14 amino acids. The V gene's germline CDR1 is LNHNV and CDR2 YYDKDF (reference sequence). CDR3: CATSRGRSTYEQYF.

The chain carries TRBV4-3 and TRBJ2-2; TCRdb gives TRBD2 as the D gene, but with no DNA this cannot be confirmed. The CDR3 length is 16 residues. Germline lookup yields CDR1 LGHNA and CDR2 YSLEER. CDR3 sequence reads: CASSLDSGGNTGELFF.

The genes are TRBV6-2 or TRBV6-3 and TRBJ1-5. CDR3 size: 12 residues. CDR1 MNHEY and CDR2 SVGEGT come from the germline V gene. The CDR3: CASRERDQPQHF.